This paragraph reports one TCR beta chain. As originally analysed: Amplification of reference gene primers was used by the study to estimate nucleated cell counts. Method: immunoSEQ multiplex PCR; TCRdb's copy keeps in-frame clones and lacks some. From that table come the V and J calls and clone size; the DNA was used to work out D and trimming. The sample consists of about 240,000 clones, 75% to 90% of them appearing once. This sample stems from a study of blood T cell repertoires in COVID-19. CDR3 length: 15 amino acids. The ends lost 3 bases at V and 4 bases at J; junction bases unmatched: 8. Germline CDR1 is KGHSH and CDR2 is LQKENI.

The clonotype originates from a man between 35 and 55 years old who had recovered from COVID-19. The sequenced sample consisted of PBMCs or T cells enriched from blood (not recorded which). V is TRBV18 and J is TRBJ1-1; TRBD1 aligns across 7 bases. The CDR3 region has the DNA TGTGCCAGCTCACCCCGCGAGGGGGCTGGCACTGAAGCTTTCTTT. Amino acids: CASSPREGAGTEAFF.